This T cell receptor beta chain was captured by sequencing in a study of blood T cell repertoires in COVID-19. Enrolled during active infection, Seattle patients were then followed longitudinally. As handled by the study authors: Using reference gene primer amplification, nucleated cell counts were estimated. TCRdb's copy holds only in-frame clones and misses some; the assay was immunoSEQ multiplex PCR. The DNA gave D and trimming, while V, J and clone size come from that table. The sample lists about 370,000 clones; around 87% were seen once. This receptor was taken from a woman aged 25 to 45 with COVID-19, enrolled during active disease. What was sequenced was peripheral blood.

In nucleotides, the CDR3 is TGTGCCAGCAGTTCACAGGGGTACGAGCAGTACTTC. It is translated as CASSSQGYEQYF. V usage is TRBV12-3 or TRBV12-4 and J usage is TRBJ2-7, with 7 positions matching TRBD1. This CDR3 contains 12 residues. The ends lost 4 bases at V and 4 bases at J; junction bases unmatched: 1.